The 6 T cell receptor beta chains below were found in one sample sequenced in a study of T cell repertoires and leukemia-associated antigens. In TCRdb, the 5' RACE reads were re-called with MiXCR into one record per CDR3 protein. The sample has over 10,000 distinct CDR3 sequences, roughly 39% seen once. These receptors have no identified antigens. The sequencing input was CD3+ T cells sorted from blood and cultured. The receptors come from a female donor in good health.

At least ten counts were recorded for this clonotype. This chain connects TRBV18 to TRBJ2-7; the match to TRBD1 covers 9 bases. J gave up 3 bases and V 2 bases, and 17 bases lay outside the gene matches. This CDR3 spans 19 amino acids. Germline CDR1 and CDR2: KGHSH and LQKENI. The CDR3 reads CASSPFGSRHSTGGYEQYF. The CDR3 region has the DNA TGTGCCAGCTCACCATTTGGATCCCGCCACTCGACAGGGGGCTACGAGCAGTACTTC.

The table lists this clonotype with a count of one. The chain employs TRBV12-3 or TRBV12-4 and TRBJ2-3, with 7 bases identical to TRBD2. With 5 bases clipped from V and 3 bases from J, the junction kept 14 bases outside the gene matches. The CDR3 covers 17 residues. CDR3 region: CASSTPTSSRGTDTQYF. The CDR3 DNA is TGTGCCAGCAGTACCCCGACTAGCTCGAGGGGAACAGATACGCAGTATTTT.

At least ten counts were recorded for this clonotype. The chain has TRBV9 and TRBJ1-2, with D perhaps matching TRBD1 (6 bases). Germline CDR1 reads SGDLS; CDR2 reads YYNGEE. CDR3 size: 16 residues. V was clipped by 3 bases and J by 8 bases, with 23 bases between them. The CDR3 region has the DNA TGTGCCAGCAGCGAAAGAACCGGGACAAGCCTACTAGGCTACACCTTC. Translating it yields CASSERTGTSLLGYTF.

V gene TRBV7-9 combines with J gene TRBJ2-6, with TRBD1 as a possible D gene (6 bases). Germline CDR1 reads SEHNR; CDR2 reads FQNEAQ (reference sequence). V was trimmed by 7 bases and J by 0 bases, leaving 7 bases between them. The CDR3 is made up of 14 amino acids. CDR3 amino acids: CASTRGSGANVLTF. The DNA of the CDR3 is TGTGCCAGCACCAGGGGCTCTGGGGCCAACGTCCTGACTTTC.

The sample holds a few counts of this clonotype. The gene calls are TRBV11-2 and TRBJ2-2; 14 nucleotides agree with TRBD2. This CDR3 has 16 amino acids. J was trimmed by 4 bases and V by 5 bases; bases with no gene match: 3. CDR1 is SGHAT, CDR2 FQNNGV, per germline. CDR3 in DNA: TGTGCCAGCAGCCGTGGGACTAGCGGGAGCACCGGGGAGCTGTTTTTT. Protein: CASSRGTSGSTGELFF.

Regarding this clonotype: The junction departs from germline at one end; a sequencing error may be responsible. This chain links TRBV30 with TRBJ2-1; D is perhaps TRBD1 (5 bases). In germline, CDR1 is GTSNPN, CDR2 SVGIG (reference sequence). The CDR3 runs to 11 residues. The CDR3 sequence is CAWKGFNELFF. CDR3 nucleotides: TGTGCCTGGAAGGGGTTCAATGAGCTGTTCTTC. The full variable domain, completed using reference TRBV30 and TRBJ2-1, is SQTIHQWPATLVQPVGSPLSLECTVEGTSNPNLYWYRQAAGRGLQLLFYSVGIGQISSEVPQNLSASRPQDRQFILSSKKLLLSDSGFYLCAWKGFNELFFGPGTRLTVL.